The 13 T cell receptor beta chains reported below all come from one sample, sequenced in a study of T cell responses to AZD1222 COVID-19 vaccine. Libraries were prepared by immunoSEQ multiplex PCR; TCRdb keeps only in-frame clonotypes and omits some of them. The data contain 150,000 or so clones, 80% to 95% of them singletons. Sequences were derived from peripheral blood, sampled on day 0 of AZD1222 vaccination. The receptors were gathered from an adult in good health.

V is TRBV7-6 and J is TRBJ1-5, with no clear D. The CDR3 loop spans 10 amino acids. CDR1 is SGHVS and CDR2 is FNYEAQ in the germline V gene. The V gene lost 6 bases and the J gene lost 6 bases, with 3 bases spanning the gap. CDR3 DNA sequence: TGTGCCAGCAGGGGTCAGCCCCAGCATTTT. The encoded protein is CASRGQPQHF.

This clone showed up just a few times. V and J are TRBV10-3 and TRBJ2-5, with D perhaps TRBD1 (6 bases). V lost 0 bases to trimming and J lost 1 base, with 18 bases between them. From germline, CDR1 is ENHRY and CDR2 SYGVKD. This CDR3 is 18 amino acids long. CDR3 coding DNA: TGTGCCATCAGTGAGTCGTTTATCAGGGGCCGGGCCCAAGAGACCCAGTACTTC. Protein sequence: CAISESFIRGRAQETQYF.

This rearrangement joins TRBV11-3 to TRBJ2-5; maybe TRBD2 (5 bases). The CDR3 loop spans 14 amino acids. Germline V lookup: CDR1 SGHNT, CDR2 YENEEA. Trimming cost V 2 bases and J 5 bases, with 12 bases left between them. The CDR3 DNA follows: TGTGCCAGCAGCTTAACTAGATCTAGCGAGACCCAGTACTTC. Protein: CASSLTRSSETQYF.

V gene TRBV11-3 combines with J gene TRBJ2-2; TRBD1 agrees at 7 bases. The CDR3 consists of 15 residues. CDR1 and CDR2 (germline): SGHNT, YENEEA. V lost 2 bases, J lost 3 bases, and 3 bases stayed unmatched. Here the CDR3 reads CASSLRQGYTGELFF. In DNA, the CDR3 is TGTGCCAGCAGCTTACGACAGGGCTACACCGGGGAGCTGTTTTTT.

CDR3 sequence (DNA): TGTGCCAGCAGTTTTGCAGGGAATCAGCCCCAGCATTTT. Protein sequence: CASSFAGNQPQHF. The genes are TRBV28 and TRBJ1-5; D perhaps matches TRBD1 (5 bases). The CDR3 has 13 amino acids. V was shortened by 3 bases and J by 4 bases, with 7 bases between the two germline ends. Germline V lookup: CDR1 MDHEN, CDR2 SYDVKM.

The chain carries TRBV10-3 and TRBJ1-2; unclear D gene. V was shortened by 3 bases and J by 2 bases, with 4 bases between the two germline ends. This CDR3 has 12 amino acids. Germline lookup yields CDR1 ENHRY and CDR2 SYGVKD. Written as DNA, the CDR3 is TGTGCCATCAGTGAAGTGAACTATGGCTACACCTTC. It encodes CAISEVNYGYTF.

V usage is TRBV6-5 and J usage is TRBJ1-1, with D perhaps TRBD1 (6 bases). V shed 4 bases and J shed 0 bases, with 12 bases lying between them. CDR3 length equals 15 residues. Germline V gene data show CDR1 as MNHEY and CDR2 as SVGAGI. The DNA of the CDR3 is TGTGCCAGCAGTTTACAGGGAACCATGAACACTGAAGCTTTCTTT. This encodes CASSLQGTMNTEAFF.

The chain has TRBV3-1 (or the pseudogene TRBV3-2) and TRBJ2-3, with 8 bases matching TRBD2. V trimming: 4 bases; J trimming: 3 bases; junction bases outside the gene matches: 12. Looked up from germline, CDR1 is LGHDT and CDR2 is YNNKEL (reference sequence). The CDR3 spans 17 residues. CDR3 sequence (DNA): TGTGCCAGCAGCCCCTCCGGGACTAGTATCATTACAGATACGCAGTATTTT. Translated: CASSPSGTSIITDTQYF.

The chain couples TRBV19 to TRBJ2-5, with 10 bases identical to TRBD2. Germline lookup yields CDR1 LNHDA and CDR2 SQIVND (reference sequence). The CDR3 consists of 13 residues. The trim removed 6 bases at V and 2 bases at J, leaving 0 bases unmatched. The CDR3 DNA is TGTGCCAGTAGACTAGCGGGACAAGAGACCCAGTACTTC. Residues: CASRLAGQETQYF.

V usage is TRBV3-1 (or the pseudogene TRBV3-2) and J usage is TRBJ1-4; D is perhaps TRBD1 (5 bases). The germline CDR1 and CDR2 sequences are LGHDT and YNNKEL (reference sequence). Deletions cut 3 bases from V and 7 bases from J, with 12 bases between. The CDR3 runs to 14 residues. This CDR3 reads CASSHAGRREKLFF. The CDR3 bases are TGTGCCAGCAGCCATGCAGGGAGACGTGAAAAACTGTTTTTT.

The chain has TRBV9 and TRBJ1-1; D is ambiguous. The CDR3 is 14 amino acids. V was shortened by 5 bases and J by 1 base, with 12 bases between the two germline ends. Germline V lookup: CDR1 SGDLS, CDR2 YYNGEE. For the CDR3, the DNA is TGTGCCAGCAGACAATCCGAAGAGAACACTGAAGCTTTCTTT. It is translated as CASRQSEENTEAFF.

V gene TRBV6-2 or TRBV6-3 combines with J gene TRBJ1-4, with 7 nucleotides matching TRBD1. This CDR3 comprises 16 residues. Unmatched junction bases numbered 6, after V lost 2 bases and J lost 3 bases. Germline V gene lookup returns CDR1 MNHEY and CDR2 SVGEGT. CDR3 region: CASSYGGQGANEKLFF. In DNA, the CDR3 is TGTGCCAGCAGTTACGGAGGCCAGGGGGCTAATGAAAAACTGTTTTTT.

The V gene is TRBV3-1 (or the pseudogene TRBV3-2), the J gene TRBJ2-3, with D unresolved. The CDR3 length is 13 residues. Germline V gene lookup returns CDR1 LGHDT and CDR2 YNNKEL (reference sequence). The V end lost 1 base, the J end lost 15 bases, and 17 bases lay between the germline ends. The chain's CDR3 is CASSQGGQSFIYF. In DNA, the CDR3 is TGTGCCAGCAGCCAAGGAGGTCAGTCCTTCATCTATTTT.